A single sample gave rise to the 20 T cell receptor beta chains below, sequenced in a study of CD8 T cells in Susac syndrome. Reverse transcription of roughly 0.45 to 1 ug RNA was carried out with random hexamers. TCRdb itself ran the immunoSEQ multiplex PCR reads through MiXCR, one entry per CDR3 protein. In the table there are about 250,000 distinct CDR3 sequences, about 94% of which are singletons. The sample taken for sequencing was CD4+ T cells from PBMCs. The receptors derive from a human donor with multiple sclerosis.

This sequence joins TRBV20-1 and TRBJ2-1; no clear D. The CDR3 contains 15 residues. The ends were cut back, 2 bases at V and 0 bases at J, with 11 bases in the middle. The germline gives CDR1 DFQATT, CDR2 SNEGSKA (reference sequence). This chain's CDR3 is CSARLALSSYNEQFF. The CDR3 coding sequence is TGCAGTGCTAGATTGGCTCTGAGCTCCTACAATGAGCAGTTCTTC.

In DNA, the CDR3 is TGTGCCAGCCCCCTAAATTCGGCCTACGAGCAGTACGTC. Translated: CASPLNSAYEQYV. This sequence joins TRBV27 and TRBJ2-7; D is undetermined. The germline V gene encodes CDR1 MNHEY and CDR2 SMNVEV (reference sequence). The germline V and J ends were trimmed by 8 bases and 2 bases, with 13 bases remaining between them. The CDR3 length is 13 residues.

The chain joins TRBV10-3 to TRBJ2-1; 9 bases match TRBD2. After removal of 6 bases from V and 7 bases from J, the junction contained 10 bases not matched to a gene. CDR1 ENHRY and CDR2 SYGVKD come from the germline V gene. The CDR3 is 15 amino acids. The chain's CDR3 is CAIRSIAGERNEQFF. DNA for the CDR3: TGTGCCATCAGATCAATAGCGGGAGAAAGGAATGAGCAGTTCTTC.

The rearrangement uses TRBV3-1 and TRBJ1-2, with D hard to call. From germline, CDR1 is LGHDT and CDR2 YNNKEL (reference sequence). The germline V and J ends were trimmed by 5 bases and 4 bases, with 11 bases remaining between them. The CDR3 sequence is 13 residues long. The CDR3 spells CASSGWTGYGYTF. The CDR3 DNA follows: TGTGCCAGCAGCGGGTGGACCGGCTATGGCTACACCTTC. The complete variable domain, with remaining parts taken from reference TRBV3-1 and TRBJ1-2, reads DTAVSQTPKYLVTQMGNDKSIKCEQNLGHDTMYWYKQDSKKFLKIMFSYNNKELIINETVPNRFSPKSPDKAHLNLHINSLELGDSAVYFCASSGWTGYGYTFGSGTRLTVV.

The rearrangement links TRBV6-1 to TRBJ1-3, with TRBD1 identical over 9 bases. Germline CDR1 is MNHNS and CDR2 is SASEGT. CDR3 length: 13 amino acids. The V gene end was trimmed by 6 bases and the J gene end by 6 bases; junction bases not matched to a gene: 3. The CDR3: CASRRTGENTIYF. The CDR3 region has the DNA TGTGCCAGCAGACGGACAGGGGAAAACACCATATATTTT.

This sequence joins TRBV29-1 and TRBJ2-7; tentative D call: TRBD2 (6 bases). V was cut by 6 bases and J by 0 bases, with 15 bases left in between. This CDR3 is 14 amino acids long. Germline-derived CDR1 and CDR2 are SQVTM and ANQGSEA. CDR3 amino acids: CSVDGGEGSYEQYF. CDR3 coding DNA: TGCAGCGTCGACGGGGGAGAGGGCTCCTACGAGCAGTACTTC.

CDR3 sequence: CSASSGLAGHQETQYF. CDR3 coding DNA: TGCAGTGCTAGTTCCGGACTAGCGGGACACCAAGAGACCCAGTACTTC. V is TRBV20-1 and J is TRBJ2-5, with 12 bases matching TRBD2. J lost 0 bases, V lost 3 bases, and 5 bases had no gene match. The CDR3 runs 16 residues. Germline CDR1 is DFQATT and CDR2 is SNEGSKA (reference sequence).

The CDR3 sequence is CASSLLSNTGELFF. The CDR3, as DNA: TGTGCCAGCAGCTTACTTTCCAACACCGGGGAGCTGTTTTTT. The rearrangement joins TRBV7-9 to TRBJ2-2, with D hard to call. Germline CDR1 and CDR2: SEHNR and FQNEAQ (reference sequence). This CDR3 is 14 amino acids long. Between the trimmed V and J ends, which lost 2 bases and 2 bases, there was a span of 6 bases.

This chain connects TRBV4-2 to TRBJ1-1; TRBD1 aligns across 7 bases. Germline values: CDR1 LGHNA, CDR2 YNFKEQ. Trimming cost V 0 bases and J 2 bases; bases outside gene matches: 6. The CDR3 totals 16 residues. CDR3 in DNA: TGTGCCAGCAGCCAAGATCCCGGGACAGCTAACACTGAAGCTTTCTTT. Its protein is CASSQDPGTANTEAFF.

The gene calls are TRBV5-6 and TRBJ1-1; D remains unclear. V lost 0 bases and J lost 11, with 14 bases in between. CDR3 size: 13 residues. Looked up from germline, CDR1 is SGHDT and CDR2 is YYEEEE. The CDR3 sequence is CASSLAGLARAFF. The CDR3 coding sequence is TGTGCCAGCAGCTTGGCCGGGTTGGCGAGGGCTTTCTTT.

V usage is TRBV12-3 or TRBV12-4 and J usage is TRBJ2-5; D not certain. V lost 3 bases and J 1 base, leaving 9 bases between the germline ends. The CDR3 length is 14 residues. In DNA, the CDR3 is TGTGCCAGCAGTTTGAGCCACCGCCAAGAGACCCAGTACTTC. It translates to CASSLSHRQETQYF.

The rearrangement uses TRBV12-3 or TRBV12-4 and TRBJ1-2; D possibly corresponds to TRBD1 (5 bases). With 0 bases removed from V and 4 bases from J, the gap between germline ends came to 15 bases. This CDR3 region has 16 residues. The CDR3, as DNA: TGTGCCAGCAGTTTAGCGGGACTCCCTGGGCGCTATGGCTACACCTTC. This encodes CASSLAGLPGRYGYTF.

The rearrangement uses TRBV5-1 and TRBJ1-2, with TRBD1 matching over 9 bases. Per the germline V gene, CDR1 is SGHRS and CDR2 is YFSETQ. The CDR3 length is 12 residues. J was trimmed by 9 bases and V by 4 bases; bases with no gene match: 4. CDR3 in amino acids: CASSRGQGSYTF. The CDR3 nucleotides read TGCGCCAGCAGCCGCGGACAGGGGAGCTACACCTTC.

The V and J genes are TRBV7-9 and TRBJ1-1, with a possible D match to TRBD1 (5 bases). V dropped 5 bases and J dropped 7 bases, with 17 bases sitting between them. CDR3 length: 14 amino acids. Per the germline V gene, CDR1 is SEHNR and CDR2 is FQNEAQ (reference sequence). CDR3 DNA: TGTGCCAGCAGCCCAACGGGGGACCGCTATGAAGCTTTCTTT. Encoded protein: CASSPTGDRYEAFF.

The chain uses TRBV27 and TRBJ2-5; unclear D gene. This CDR3 has 15 residues. The germline V gene has CDR1 MNHEY and CDR2 SMNVEV (reference sequence). Between the trimmed V and J ends, which lost 2 bases and 0 bases, there was a span of 10 bases. The CDR3 loop is CASSLGRTYQETQYF. The CDR3 nucleotides are TGTGCCAGCAGTTTAGGACGGACGTACCAAGAGACCCAGTACTTC.

The rearrangement uses TRBV7-9 and TRBJ1-1; TRBD1 aligns across 8 bases. The CDR3 length is 16 residues. Unmatched junction bases numbered 16, after V lost 7 bases and J lost 6 bases. Germline V CDR1 and CDR2: SEHNR, FQNEAQ (reference sequence). CDR3 sequence (DNA): TGTGCCAGCACCTTGCTTATTGGGACAGGACCCCCTGAAGCTTTCTTT. Protein: CASTLLIGTGPPEAFF.

V usage is TRBV19 and J usage is TRBJ1-5, with 7 bases fitting TRBD1. J gave up 0 bases and V 6 bases, and 2 bases lay outside the gene matches. Germline CDR1 is LNHDA and CDR2 is SQIVND (reference sequence). This CDR3 is 14 amino acids long. CDR3 amino acids: CASRGTVSNQPQHF. In nucleotides, the CDR3 is TGTGCCAGTAGAGGGACAGTTAGCAATCAGCCCCAGCATTTT.

The V call is TRBV2, the J call TRBJ2-5; no firm D call. The CDR3 covers 12 residues. Germline CDR1 SNHLY, CDR2 FYNNEI. The V and J ends lost 3 bases and 5 bases respectively, with 7 bases between them. The DNA for the CDR3 is TGTGCCAGCAGTGACTGGAACGAGACCCAGTACTTC. The encoded protein is CASSDWNETQYF. The variable domain in full, completed from reference TRBV2 and TRBJ2-5, reads EPEVTQTPSHQVTQMGQEVILRCVPISNHLYFYWYRQILGQKVEFLVSFYNNEISEKSEIFDDQFSVERPDGSNFTLKIRSTKLEDSAMYFCASSDWNETQYFGPGTRLLVL.

The genes are TRBV20-1 and TRBJ2-5; possible D gene TRBD1, 5 bases. The V end was cut by 1 base, the J end by 3 bases, with 12 bases between. The CDR3 sequence is 14 residues long. CDR1 is DFQATT and CDR2 is SNEGSKA in the germline V gene (reference sequence). In nucleotides, the CDR3 is TGCAGTGCTAGAGGGGCAGGGCCCAAAGAGACCCAGTACTTC. Translation gives CSARGAGPKETQYF.

V is TRBV5-1 and J is TRBJ2-2; D is perhaps TRBD1 (5 bases). Germline V gives CDR1 SGHRS, CDR2 YFSETQ. This CDR3 contains 16 residues. V lost 1 base and J 8 bases, leaving 18 bases between the germline ends. Here the CDR3 reads CASSLLNRIGPGELFF. In DNA form, the CDR3 reads TGCGCCAGCAGCTTGCTGAACAGGATAGGGCCGGGGGAGCTGTTTTTT.